Below are 9 T cell receptor beta chains sequenced from a single sample in a study of control samples from healthy donors and cancer patients. Here immunoSEQ multiplex PCR was the method, and the copy in TCRdb shows in-frame clones only, minus some. The table has around 150,000 clones, about 90% seen once. The specimen sequenced was blood. The receptor source for this set is a young man in good health.

The chain is built from TRBV28 and TRBJ1-5; D not certain. The CDR3 sequence is 13 residues long. CDR1 and CDR2 from the germline V gene are MDHEN and SYDVKM. The V and J ends lost 3 bases and 8 bases respectively, with 11 bases between them. The DNA of the CDR3 is TGTGCCAGCAGTTTGTATGTGTCGAAGCCCCAGCATTTT. Protein: CASSLYVSKPQHF.

This clone was detected once. This rearrangement joins TRBV9 to TRBJ2-3, with 14 nucleotides matching TRBD2. The V gene's germline CDR1 is SGDLS and CDR2 YYNGEE. The CDR3 sequence is 16 residues long. V was pared by 7 bases and J by 5 bases, with 9 bases of the junction left unmatched. The CDR3 DNA follows: TGTGCCAGCTCTGGGACTAGCGGGGGAACGGGAGATACGCAGTATTTT. Translation: CASSGTSGGTGDTQYF.

This chain links TRBV5-4 with TRBJ1-2; 8 bases are a match to TRBD1. The CDR3 loop spans 13 amino acids. Germline V lookup: CDR1 SGHNT, CDR2 YYREEE (reference sequence). V shed 5 bases and J 3 bases; nucleotides not matched to a gene: 3. The CDR3 DNA sequence: TGTGCCAGCAGGGGACAGGAATACTATGGCTACACCTTC. Protein sequence: CASRGQEYYGYTF.

The CDR3 coding sequence is TGTGCCAGCAGTCCCTCCGACGAGGGCACTGAAGCTTTCTTT. It encodes CASSPSDEGTEAFF. The chain couples TRBV27 to TRBJ1-1; D is uncertain. Germline V gene lookup returns CDR1 MNHEY and CDR2 SMNVEV (reference sequence). The CDR3 extends over 14 amino acids. V shed 5 bases and J shed 4 bases, with 14 bases lying between them.

This chain links TRBV2 with TRBJ1-2, with D uncertain. CDR1 and CDR2 from the germline V gene are SNHLY and FYNNEI. The CDR3 is made up of 14 amino acids. V lost 4 bases and J lost 5, with 14 bases in between. The CDR3 reads CASSVTGSRYGYTF. DNA of the CDR3: TGTGCCAGCAGTGTAACTGGCTCCCGGTATGGCTACACCTTC.

This chain connects TRBV2 to TRBJ1-2; D unclear. The CDR3 totals 12 residues. The ends were cut back, 9 bases at V and 2 bases at J, with 10 bases in the middle. CDR1 is SNHLY and CDR2 is FYNNEI in the germline V gene. CDR3 nucleotides: TGTGCCAGGTGGGAACGAAACTATGGCTACACCTTC. Its translation is CARWERNYGYTF.

This chain links TRBV10-3 with TRBJ2-7; unclear D gene. V lost 4 bases to trimming and J lost 4 bases, with 8 bases between them. The V gene's germline CDR1 is ENHRY and CDR2 SYGVKD. The CDR3 is 12 residues long. CDR3 nucleotide sequence: TGTGCCATCAGTGTTCTAGGATACGAGCAGTACTTC. The encoded protein is CAISVLGYEQYF.

Only a few counts were recorded for this clone. V and J are TRBV19 and TRBJ2-2; 8 bases agree with TRBD1. The CDR3 totals 14 residues. After removal of 8 bases from V and 7 bases from J, the junction contained 9 bases not matched to a gene. The V gene's germline CDR1 is LNHDA and CDR2 SQIVND (reference sequence). DNA for the CDR3: TGTGCCAGTGCGACAGGGGTCATGAGCGGGGAGCTGTTTTTT. Its protein product is CASATGVMSGELFF.

V usage is TRBV29-1 and J usage is TRBJ1-2; possible D gene TRBD1, 5 bases. V was clipped by 5 bases and J by 3 bases, with 19 bases between them. CDR3 length equals 15 residues. CDR1 and CDR2 from the germline V gene are SQVTM and ANQGSEA. CDR3 region: CSVPHLSGLDYGYTF. CDR3 bases: TGCAGCGTTCCCCACTTGTCAGGGCTAGACTATGGCTACACCTTC.